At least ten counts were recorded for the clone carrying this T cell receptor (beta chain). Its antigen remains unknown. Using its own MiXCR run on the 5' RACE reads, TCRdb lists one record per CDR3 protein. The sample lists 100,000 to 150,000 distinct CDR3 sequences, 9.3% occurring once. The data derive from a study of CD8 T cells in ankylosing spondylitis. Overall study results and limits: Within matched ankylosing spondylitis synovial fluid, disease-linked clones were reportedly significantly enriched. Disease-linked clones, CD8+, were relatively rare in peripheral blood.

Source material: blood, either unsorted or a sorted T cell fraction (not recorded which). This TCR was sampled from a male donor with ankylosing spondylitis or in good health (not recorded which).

The CDR3 sequence: CASSQLAGGRDTQYF. The DNA of the CDR3 is TGCGCCAGCAGCCAGCTAGCGGGAGGGAGGGATACGCAGTATTTT. This chain uses TRBV4-3 with TRBJ2-3; the match to TRBD2 covers 12 bases. The CDR3 is 15 amino acids. V shed 3 bases, J shed 6 bases, and the junction held 4 bases outside the gene matches. Germline loops: CDR1 LGHNA, CDR2 YSLEER.